This TCR beta chain was profiled in a study of human T cells and chemical hapten exposure. Study at large: A mostly female patient group had alopecia areata, totalis or universalis. Notes on the study in general: There was no change with DPC sensitization in TCRs above 1 in 1000 frequency.

CDR3 length: 14 amino acids. The V gene's germline CDR1 is KGHSH and CDR2 LQKENI. V lost 0 bases and J lost 6, with 11 bases in between. Time point noted: pre-sensitization, week 0. Regarding treatment: therapeutic diphenylcyclopropenone sensitization with weekly scalp DPC. This clonotype was counted at least ten times. Its antigen is not known. In TCRdb, the RACE reads were re-called with MiXCR into one record per CDR3 protein. The sample carries over 300,000 distinct CDR3 sequences, 5.1% recorded once. The source is a woman between 45 and 65 years old with alopecia areata. Some clones in this sample may be carry-over from other donors' samples. Specimen: whole blood, collected in connection with sensitization to the hapten diphenylcyclopropenone (DPC). The gene calls are TRBV18 and TRBJ1-1, with a tentative D call TRBD1 (5 bases). CDR3 sequence reads: CASSPPGDGPEAFF. CDR3 coding DNA: TGTGCCAGCTCACCACCTGGGGACGGGCCTGAAGCTTTCTTT.